These 13 T cell receptor beta chains share one sample of origin, sequenced in a study of shared clonotypes between healthy human individuals. TCRdb keeps only in-frame clones here, not all; method: immunoSEQ multiplex PCR. The sample holds about 980,000 clones; over 60% are singletons and the top ten take roughly 1.5%. The sample consisted of memory CD4+ T cells sorted from blood. As for subset: CD45RA-negative fraction. The receptors here all came from a man aged 18 to 29 in good health.

J is TRBJ2-7 and V is TRBV4-3; D unresolved. Germline CDR1 is LGHNA and CDR2 is YSLEER. Trimming removed 0 bases at V and 0 bases at J, with 9 bases between. The CDR3 is 15 residues long. In DNA, the CDR3 is TGCGCCAGCAGCCAAGAGTACATGTTCTCCTACGAGCAGTACTTC. This encodes CASSQEYMFSYEQYF.

The rearrangement links TRBV5-4 to TRBJ2-7; 11 nucleotides agree with TRBD2. Per the germline V gene, CDR1 is SGHNT and CDR2 is YYREEE (reference sequence). The V segment lost 3 bases and the J segment 5 bases; nucleotides outside the gene matches: 7. CDR3 length: 15 amino acids. The CDR3 region is CASSSFSSGGNEQYF. DNA for the CDR3: TGTGCCAGCAGCTCCTTTTCTAGCGGGGGGAACGAGCAGTACTTC. Full variable domain (rest looked up from reference TRBV5-4 and TRBJ2-7): ETGVTQSPTHLIKTRGQQVTLRCSSQSGHNTVSWYQQALGQGPQFIFQYYREEENGRGNFPPRFSGLQFPNYSSELNVNALELDDSALYLCASSSFSSGGNEQYFGPGTRLTVT.

V usage is TRBV6-6 and J usage is TRBJ1-5; D gene uncertain. Germline assignment: CDR1 MNHNY and CDR2 SVGAGI (reference sequence). The length of the CDR3 is 13 residues. V lost 6 bases and J lost 6, with 12 bases in between. The chain's CDR3 is CASSLKPPQPQHF. In DNA form, the CDR3 reads TGTGCCAGCAGCTTGAAACCCCCTCAGCCCCAGCATTTT.

This clone came up once. This chain joins TRBV2 and TRBJ2-5; perhaps TRBD2 as D (6 bases). Trimming left V 6 bases short and J 4 bases short, with 12 bases between. This CDR3 spans 13 amino acids. Looked up from germline, CDR1 is SNHLY and CDR2 is FYNNEI. The CDR3 spells CASSQTGRETQYF. The CDR3 region has the DNA TGTGCCAGCAGCCAAACCGGGAGAGAGACCCAGTACTTC.

About this clone itself: Other nucleotide sequences from this sample produce the same CDR3. The chain joins TRBV9 to TRBJ2-3; D remains unclear. V gave up 2 bases and J gave up 3 bases, with 4 bases separating them. Germline V gene data show CDR1 as SGDLS and CDR2 as YYNGEE. The CDR3 consists of 12 residues. The DNA for the CDR3 is TGTGCCAGCAGCGTTGGGACAGATACGCAGTATTTT. This gives the protein CASSVGTDTQYF.

The chain combines TRBV2 with TRBJ2-1; no clear D gene. CDR1 and CDR2 from the germline V gene are SNHLY and FYNNEI. V dropped 2 bases and J dropped 12 bases, with 11 bases sitting between them. This CDR3 comprises 12 residues. CDR3 loop: CASSERVGPQFF. The CDR3 nucleotides read TGTGCCAGCAGTGAAAGGGTCGGCCCGCAGTTCTTC.

This clone was seen a few times. The chain links TRBV2 to TRBJ1-6; TRBD1 agrees at 10 bases. Losses at the gene ends were 10 bases for V and 7 bases for J; bases not matched to a gene: 4. This CDR3 is 13 amino acids long. In germline, CDR1 is SNHLY, CDR2 FYNNEI. CDR3 protein: CATRTGGNSPLHF. DNA of the CDR3: TGTGCCACCAGGACAGGGGGGAATTCACCCCTCCACTTT.

This clone was observed a single time. The chain is built from TRBV5-1 and TRBJ2-3; D unresolved. This CDR3 is built from 13 residues. V was cut by 5 bases and J by 2 bases, with 9 bases left in between. Germline V gene sequence: CDR1 SGHRS, CDR2 YFSETQ. The CDR3 here is CASSIGTTDTQYF. CDR3 nucleotide sequence: TGCGCCAGCAGTATCGGCACCACAGATACGCAGTATTTT.

The chain has TRBV28 and TRBJ1-6; D is ambiguous. Deletions cut 8 bases from V and 1 base from J, with 6 bases between. The germline V gene has CDR1 MDHEN and CDR2 SYDVKM. The CDR3 covers 13 residues. The CDR3 region has the DNA TGTGCCAGCGGCCAGTCCTATAATTCACCCCTCCACTTT. Amino acid sequence: CASGQSYNSPLHF.

The chain carries TRBV4-3 and TRBJ1-2, with D unresolved. V lost 0 bases, J lost 4 bases, and 9 bases lay in between. Looked up from germline, CDR1 is LGHNA and CDR2 is YSLEER. This CDR3 spans 14 amino acids. CDR3 nucleotides: TGCGCCAGCAGCCAAGACCGAACCCTCTATGGCTACACCTTC. It translates to CASSQDRTLYGYTF.

On this clone: Its ends do not fully match the called genes, so a read error is possible. The chain is built from TRBV5-4 and TRBJ2-7, with D uncertain. Germline CDR1 SGHNT, CDR2 YYREEE (reference sequence). The CDR3 loop spans 10 amino acids. CDR3 amino acids: CAGSFNEQYF. In DNA, the CDR3 is TGTGCCGGCAGCTTCAACGAGCAGTACTTC.

In its sample, this clone was seen many times. The chain is built from TRBV10-3 and TRBJ1-2, with TRBD1 matching over 11 bases. Trimming took 2 bases from V and 7 from J; bases not matched to a gene: 6. The CDR3 is 15 residues long. In germline, CDR1 is ENHRY, CDR2 SYGVKD. The CDR3 is CAISERTGGLGGYTF. For the CDR3, the DNA is TGTGCCATCAGTGAGAGGACAGGGGGCCTCGGTGGCTACACCTTC.

The V call is TRBV5-5, the J call TRBJ2-7; no clear D. Trimming took off 5 bases at V and 7 bases at J, with 16 bases between the two ends. The CDR3 runs 13 residues. Germline V lookup: CDR1 SGHKS, CDR2 YYEKEE (reference sequence). Here the CDR3 reads CASRSDEALEQYF. DNA for the CDR3: TGTGCCAGCAGATCTGACGAGGCTCTTGAGCAGTACTTC.